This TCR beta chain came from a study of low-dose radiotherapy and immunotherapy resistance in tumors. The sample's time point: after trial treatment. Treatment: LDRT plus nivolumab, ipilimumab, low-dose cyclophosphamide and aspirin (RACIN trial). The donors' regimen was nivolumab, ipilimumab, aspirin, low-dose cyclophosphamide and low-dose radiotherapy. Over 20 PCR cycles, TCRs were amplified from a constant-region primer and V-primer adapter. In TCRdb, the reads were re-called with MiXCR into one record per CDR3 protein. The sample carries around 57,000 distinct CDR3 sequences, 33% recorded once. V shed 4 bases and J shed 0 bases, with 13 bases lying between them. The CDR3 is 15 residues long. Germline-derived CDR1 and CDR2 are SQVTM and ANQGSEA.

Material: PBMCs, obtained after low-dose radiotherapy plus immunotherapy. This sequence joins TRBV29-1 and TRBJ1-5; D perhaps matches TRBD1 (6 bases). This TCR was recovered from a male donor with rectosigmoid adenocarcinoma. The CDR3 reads CSVVDSRNSNQPQHF. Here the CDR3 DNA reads TGCAGCGTTGTGGACAGCCGCAATAGCAATCAGCCCCAGCATTTT.